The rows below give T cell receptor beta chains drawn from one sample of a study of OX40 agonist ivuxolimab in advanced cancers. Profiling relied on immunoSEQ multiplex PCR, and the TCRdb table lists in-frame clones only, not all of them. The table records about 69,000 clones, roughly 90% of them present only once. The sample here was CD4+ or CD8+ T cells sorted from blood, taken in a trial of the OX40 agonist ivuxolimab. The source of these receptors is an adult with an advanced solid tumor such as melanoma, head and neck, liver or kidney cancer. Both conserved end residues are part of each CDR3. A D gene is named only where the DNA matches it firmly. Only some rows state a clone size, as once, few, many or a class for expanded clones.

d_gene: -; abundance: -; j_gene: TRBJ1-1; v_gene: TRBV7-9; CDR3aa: CASRSLVSGAEAFF; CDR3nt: TGTGCCAGCAGGAGCTTAGTGTCGGGGGCTGAAGCTTTCTTT
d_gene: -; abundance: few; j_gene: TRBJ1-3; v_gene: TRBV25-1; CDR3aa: CASSEQGSGNTIYF; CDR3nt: TGTGCCAGCAGTGAACAGGGCTCTGGAAACACCATATATTTT
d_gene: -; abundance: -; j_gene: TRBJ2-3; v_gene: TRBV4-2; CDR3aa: CASSQGTSTDTQYF; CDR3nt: TGTGCCAGCAGCCAAGGGACTAGCACAGATACGCAGTATTTT
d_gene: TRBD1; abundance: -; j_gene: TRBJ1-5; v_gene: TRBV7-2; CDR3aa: CASSLARQGGQPQHF; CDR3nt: TGTGCCAGCAGCTTAGCGAGACAGGGGGGGCAGCCCCAGCATTTT
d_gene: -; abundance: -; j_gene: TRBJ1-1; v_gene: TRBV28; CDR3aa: CASSLPLNTEAFF; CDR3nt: TGTGCCAGCAGTTTACCTTTGAACACTGAAGCTTTCTTT
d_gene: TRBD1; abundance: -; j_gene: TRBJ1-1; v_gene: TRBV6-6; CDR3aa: CASSPQGRTEAFF; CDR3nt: TGTGCCAGCAGTCCACAGGGGCGGACTGAAGCTTTCTTT
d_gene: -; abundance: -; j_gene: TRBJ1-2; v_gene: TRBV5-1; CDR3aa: CASSRASGVIDGYTF; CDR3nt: TGCGCCAGCAGCCGAGCCTCAGGGGTGATCGATGGCTACACCTTC
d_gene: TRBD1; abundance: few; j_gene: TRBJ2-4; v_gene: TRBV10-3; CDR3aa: CAIARTLGQGQNIQYF; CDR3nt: TGTGCCATCGCCCGCACATTGGGACAGGGGCAAAACATTCAGTACTTC
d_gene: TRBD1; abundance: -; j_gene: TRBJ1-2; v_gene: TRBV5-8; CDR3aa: CASSYNRGGYGYTF; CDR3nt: TGTGCCAGCAGCTATAACAGGGGTGGTTATGGCTACACCTTC
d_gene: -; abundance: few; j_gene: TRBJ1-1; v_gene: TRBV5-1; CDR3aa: CASSPEGGSEAFF; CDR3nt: TGCGCCAGCAGCCCGGAAGGTGGGAGTGAAGCTTTCTTT
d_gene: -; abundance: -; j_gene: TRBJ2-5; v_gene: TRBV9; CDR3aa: CASSVEGETQYF; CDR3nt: TGTGCCAGCAGCGTAGAGGGAGAGACCCAGTACTTC
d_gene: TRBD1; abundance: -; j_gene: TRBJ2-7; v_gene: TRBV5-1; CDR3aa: CASSLFSGTGQGEQYF; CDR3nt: TGCGCCAGCAGCCTCTTCTCCGGGACCGGACAGGGCGAGCAGTACTTC
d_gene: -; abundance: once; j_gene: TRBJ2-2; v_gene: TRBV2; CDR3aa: CASSELLTGELFF; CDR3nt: TGTGCCAGCAGTGAACTCCTCACCGGGGAGCTGTTTTTT
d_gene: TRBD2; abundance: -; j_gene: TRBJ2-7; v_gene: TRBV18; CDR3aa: CASSPEAGFGEQYF; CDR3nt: TGTGCCAGCTCCCCTGAAGCGGGGTTCGGCGAGCAGTACTTC
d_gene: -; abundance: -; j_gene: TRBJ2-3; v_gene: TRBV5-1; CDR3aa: CASSLLAADTQYF; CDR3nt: TGCGCCAGCAGCTTGTTAGCGGCAGATACGCAGTATTTT
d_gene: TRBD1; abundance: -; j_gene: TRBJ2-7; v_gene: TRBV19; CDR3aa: CASTRTGARYEQYF; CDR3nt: TGTGCCAGTACCCGGACAGGGGCCCGCTACGAGCAGTACTTC
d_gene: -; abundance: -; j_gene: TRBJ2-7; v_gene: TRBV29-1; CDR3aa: CSVEGDGDYEQYF; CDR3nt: TGCAGCGTTGAAGGGGACGGAGACTACGAGCAGTACTTC
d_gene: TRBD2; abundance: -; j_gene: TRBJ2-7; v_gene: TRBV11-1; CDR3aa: CASSSQGGGIYEQYF; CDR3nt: TGTGCCAGCAGCTCCCAAGGCGGGGGGATCTACGAGCAGTACTTC
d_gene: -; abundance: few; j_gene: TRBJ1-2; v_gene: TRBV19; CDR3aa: CASSFSRTVYGYTF; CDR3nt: TGTGCCAGTAGTTTCAGCAGGACGGTCTATGGCTACACCTTC
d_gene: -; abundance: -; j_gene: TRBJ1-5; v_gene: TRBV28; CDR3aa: CASSFWGQYSNQPQHF; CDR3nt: TGTGCCAGCAGTTTTTGGGGGCAGTATAGCAATCAGCCCCAGCATTTT
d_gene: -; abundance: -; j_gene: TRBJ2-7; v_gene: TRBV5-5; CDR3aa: CASSSLPSGGQYF; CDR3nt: TGTGCCAGCAGCTCGCTCCCGTCAGGTGGGCAGTACTTC
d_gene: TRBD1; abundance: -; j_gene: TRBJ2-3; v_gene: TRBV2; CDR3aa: CAIPIRGSTDTQYF; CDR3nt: TGTGCCATCCCGATCAGGGGGAGCACAGATACGCAGTATTTT
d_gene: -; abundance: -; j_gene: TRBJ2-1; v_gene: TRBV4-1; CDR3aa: CASSGTGYPYNEQFF; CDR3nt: TGCGCCAGCAGCGGTACAGGCTATCCTTACAATGAGCAGTTCTTC
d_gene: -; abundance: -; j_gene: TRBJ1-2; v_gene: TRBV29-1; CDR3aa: CSVEDAGSYGYTF; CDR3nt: TGCAGCGTTGAAGACGCAGGGTCGTATGGCTACACCTTC
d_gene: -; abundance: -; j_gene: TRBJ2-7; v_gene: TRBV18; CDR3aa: CASSPPTYEQYF; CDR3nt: TGTGCCAGCTCACCACCCACCTACGAGCAGTACTTC
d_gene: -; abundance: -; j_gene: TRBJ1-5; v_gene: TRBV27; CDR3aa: CASGRTASNQPQHF; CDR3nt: TGTGCCAGCGGGAGGACAGCTAGCAATCAGCCCCAGCATTTT
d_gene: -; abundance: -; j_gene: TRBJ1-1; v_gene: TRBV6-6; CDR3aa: CASSSTSSGLNTEAFF; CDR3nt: TGTGCCAGCAGTTCCACCTCCTCGGGACTGAACACTGAAGCTTTCTTT
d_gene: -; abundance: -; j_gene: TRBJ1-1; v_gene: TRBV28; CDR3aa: CASRLGRAGVNTEAFF; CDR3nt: TGTGCCAGCAGATTAGGACGGGCCGGAGTGAACACTGAAGCTTTCTTT
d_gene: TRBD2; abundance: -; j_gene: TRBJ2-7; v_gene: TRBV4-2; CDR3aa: CASSQEESGGYEQYF; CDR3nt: TGTGCCAGCAGCCAAGAAGAGTCGGGGGGCTACGAGCAGTACTTC
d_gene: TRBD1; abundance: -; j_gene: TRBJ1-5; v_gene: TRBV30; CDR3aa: CAWRPSDRGLQPQHF; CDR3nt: TGTGCCTGGCGACCTTCGGACAGGGGGCTTCAGCCCCAGCATTTT
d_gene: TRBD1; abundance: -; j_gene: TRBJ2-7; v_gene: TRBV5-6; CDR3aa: CASSLDRGYEQYF; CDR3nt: TGTGCCAGCAGCTTGGACAGGGGCTACGAGCAGTACTTC
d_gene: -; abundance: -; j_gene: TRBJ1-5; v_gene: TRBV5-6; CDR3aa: CASSSYTNRANQPQHF; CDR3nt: TGTGCCAGCAGCTCCTACACCAACAGGGCCAATCAGCCCCAGCATTTT
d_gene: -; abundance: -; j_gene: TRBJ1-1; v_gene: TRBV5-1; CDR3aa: CASSVGEVNTEAFF; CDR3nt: TGCGCCAGCAGCGTGGGGGAGGTGAACACTGAAGCTTTCTTT
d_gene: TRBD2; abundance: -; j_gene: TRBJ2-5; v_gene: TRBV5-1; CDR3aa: CASSPGLAGGRETQYF; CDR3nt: TGCGCCAGCAGCCCAGGACTAGCGGGAGGTAGGGAGACCCAGTACTTC
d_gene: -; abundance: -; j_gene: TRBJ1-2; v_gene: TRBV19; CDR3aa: CASRIDKSGYGYTF; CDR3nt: TGTGCCAGTAGGATCGACAAGAGCGGCTATGGCTACACCTTC
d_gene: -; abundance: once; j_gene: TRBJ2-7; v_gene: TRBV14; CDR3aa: CASSQNNERYF; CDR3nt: TGTGCCAGCAGCCAAAACAACGAGCGGTACTTC
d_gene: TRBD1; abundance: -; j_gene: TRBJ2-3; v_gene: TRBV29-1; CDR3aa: CSVESGQGPFTQYF; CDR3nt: TGCAGCGTTGAAAGTGGACAGGGTCCGTTTACGCAGTATTTT
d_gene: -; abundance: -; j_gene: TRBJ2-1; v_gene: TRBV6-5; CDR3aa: CASSAPTGNEQFF; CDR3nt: TGTGCCAGCAGTGCCCCAACCGGCAATGAGCAGTTCTTC
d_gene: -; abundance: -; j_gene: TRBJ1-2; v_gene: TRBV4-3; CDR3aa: CASSQDSQVNYGYTF; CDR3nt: TGCGCCAGCAGCCAAGATTCGCAGGTGAACTATGGCTACACCTTC
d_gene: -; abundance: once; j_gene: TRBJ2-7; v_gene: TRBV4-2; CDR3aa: CASSQDQLQPEQYF; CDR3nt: TGTGCCAGCAGCCAAGATCAACTTCAGCCAGAGCAGTACTTC
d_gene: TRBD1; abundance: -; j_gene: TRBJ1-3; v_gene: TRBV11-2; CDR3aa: CASSRTPGQGRNTIYF; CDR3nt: TGTGCCAGCAGCCGAACCCCCGGACAGGGGAGAAACACCATATATTTT
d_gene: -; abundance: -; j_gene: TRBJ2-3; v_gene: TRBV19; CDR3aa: CASSPEQGTSTDTQYF; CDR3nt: TGTGCCAGTAGTCCCGAACAGGGAACTAGCACAGATACGCAGTATTTT
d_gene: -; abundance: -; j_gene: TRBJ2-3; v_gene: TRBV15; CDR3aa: CATSSRRGSGTDTQYF; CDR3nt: TGTGCCACCAGCAGTAGGAGGGGGTCGGGCACAGATACGCAGTATTTT
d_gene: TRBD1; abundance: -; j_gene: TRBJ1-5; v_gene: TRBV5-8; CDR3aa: CASGRDRESPQHF; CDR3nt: TGTGCCAGCGGGAGGGACAGGGAAAGCCCCCAGCATTTT